One and the same sample provided the 17 T cell receptor beta chains below, sequenced in a study of blood T cell repertoires in COVID-19 (TCRdb year 2020). Libraries came from the immunoSEQ multiplex PCR assay. Entries here come from immuneACCESS through TCRdb and include only in-frame sequences with V and J called. Some clones fail to appear in such tables; in the studies checked, an unresolved V gene covers under half of the shortfall, and the cause of the remainder is unknown. The sample yields about 320,000 clones; around 85% were counted once. The ten largest clones capture more than 6% of the sample. The sequenced sample consisted of peripheral blood. The receptors derive from a human donor in a cohort sampled during active COVID-19.

This chain links TRBV10-2 with TRBJ2-7; TRBD2 aligns across 7 bases. The CDR3 is 13 amino acids. Looked up from germline, CDR1 is WSHSY and CDR2 is SAAADI. The ends lost 2 bases at V and 4 bases at J; junction bases unmatched: 2. DNA of the CDR3: TGCGCCAGCAGTGAGGGGCGGGGGTACGAGCAGTACTTC. Protein sequence: CASSEGRGYEQYF.

The J gene is TRBJ2-6, the V gene TRBV19, with D perhaps matching TRBD1 (5 bases). CDR3 length equals 15 residues. V was pared by 7 bases and J by 0 bases, with 10 bases between. Germline assignment: CDR1 LNHDA and CDR2 SQIVND (reference sequence). The CDR3 loop reads CASNQGRSGANVLTF. DNA for the CDR3: TGTGCCAGTAACCAGGGCCGCTCTGGGGCCAACGTCCTGACTTTC.

This chain links TRBV7-2 with TRBJ1-6; TRBD1 is a possible D gene (6 bases). The germline CDR1 and CDR2 sequences are SGHTA and FQGNSA. The CDR3 spans 15 residues. V was cut by 2 bases and J by 4 bases, with 9 bases left in between. The CDR3 region is CASSLFGQYNSPLHF. As DNA, the CDR3 is TGTGCCAGCAGCTTATTTGGACAGTATAATTCACCCCTCCACTTT.

The chain employs TRBV3-1 (or the pseudogene TRBV3-2) and TRBJ1-2; D may be TRBD1 (5 bases). CDR1 is LGHDT and CDR2 is YNNKEL in the germline V gene (reference sequence). V lost 4 bases, J lost 2 bases, and 11 bases lay in between. The CDR3 is 14 amino acids. The CDR3 here is CASSPRQQNYGYTF. The CDR3 bases are TGTGCCAGCAGCCCCCGACAGCAGAACTATGGCTACACCTTC.

The rearrangement uses TRBV4-2 and TRBJ1-2, with TRBD1 matching over 8 bases. The CDR3 is 16 residues long. Germline-derived CDR1 and CDR2 are LGHNA and YNFKEQ. Trimming took 0 bases from V and 3 from J; bases not matched to a gene: 6. The CDR3 here is CASSQDWTGTYYGYTF. The CDR3 bases are TGTGCCAGCAGCCAAGATTGGACAGGGACCTACTATGGCTACACCTTC.

The V call is TRBV5-1, the J call TRBJ2-2, with TRBD1 as a possible D gene (5 bases). Germline-derived CDR1 and CDR2 are SGHRS and YFSETQ. V was cut by 0 bases and J by 4 bases, with 10 bases left in between. The CDR3 is 15 residues long. CDR3 protein: CASSLVDRITGELFF. CDR3 DNA sequence: TGCGCCAGCAGCTTGGTAGACAGAATCACCGGGGAGCTGTTTTTT.

The chain links TRBV3-1 (or the pseudogene TRBV3-2) to TRBJ1-1, with 8 nucleotides matching TRBD1. V was clipped by 5 bases and J by 4 bases; unmatched bases: 6. Germline CDR1 and CDR2: LGHDT and YNNKEL (reference sequence). This CDR3 region has 14 residues. This CDR3 reads CASSANTGGTEAFF. In DNA form, the CDR3 reads TGTGCCAGCAGCGCCAACACAGGGGGCACTGAAGCTTTCTTT.

The chain couples TRBV7-3 to TRBJ2-7; 9 bases are a match to TRBD1. The J segment lost 7 bases and the V segment lost 2 bases, leaving 6 bases of the junction unmatched. Germline CDR1 is SGHTA and CDR2 is FQGTGA. The CDR3 has 14 residues. The chain's CDR3 is CASSLGGQGGEQYF. The CDR3 nucleotides are TGTGCCAGCAGCTTAGGGGGACAGGGTGGAGAGCAGTACTTC.

This sequence joins TRBV5-4 and TRBJ2-4; D perhaps matches TRBD2 (5 bases). Trimming took off 0 bases at V and 4 bases at J, with 8 bases between the two ends. The CDR3 runs to 14 residues. The V gene's germline CDR1 is SGHNT and CDR2 YYREEE (reference sequence). This CDR3 is CASSLAGSKNIQYF. CDR3 DNA: TGTGCCAGCAGCTTGGCGGGGTCGAAAAACATTCAGTACTTC.

Comment on this clone: The same CDR3 is also encoded by other DNA sequences in this sample. This chain uses TRBV12-3 or TRBV12-4 with TRBJ1-3; D unresolved. With 5 bases removed from V and 4 bases from J, the gap between germline ends came to 9 bases. The CDR3 extends over 13 amino acids. Here the CDR3 DNA reads TGTGCCAGCAGTACCCAAAGCGGAAACACCATATATTTT. Its translation: CASSTQSGNTIYF.

The chain recombines TRBV12-5 with TRBJ1-2, with TRBD1 matching over 7 bases. Looked up from germline, CDR1 is LGHNT and CDR2 is FRNRAP. This CDR3 is built from 16 residues. V lost 0 bases, J lost 3 bases, and 7 bases stayed unmatched. The CDR3 DNA reads as TGTGCTAGTGGTTTGGTATCCAGGGGGTCAGACTATGGCTACACCTTC. This codes for CASGLVSRGSDYGYTF.

The chain couples TRBV19 to TRBJ2-7, with TRBD1 matching over 10 bases. The CDR3 extends over 17 amino acids. V lost 6 bases, J lost 5 bases, and 16 bases stayed unmatched. The germline V gene has CDR1 LNHDA and CDR2 SQIVND (reference sequence). The CDR3 is CASSAHRTGTGVHEQYF. CDR3 nucleotides: TGTGCCAGTAGCGCCCACAGAACCGGGACAGGGGTCCACGAGCAGTACTTC.

The V and J genes are TRBV19 and TRBJ1-2, with 7 nucleotides matching TRBD1. Germline CDR1 reads LNHDA; CDR2 reads SQIVND (reference sequence). This CDR3 has 14 amino acids. V lost 7 bases and J lost 4; bases outside the gene matches: 9. DNA of the CDR3: TGTGCCAGTAAAGGACAGGCTGATATCTATGGCTACACCTTC. Translated, it gives CASKGQADIYGYTF. Full variable domain (missing parts from reference TRBV19 and TRBJ1-2): DGGITQSPKYLFRKEGQNVTLSCEQNLNHDAMYWYRQDPGQGLRLIYYSQIVNDFQKGDIAEGYSVSREKKESFPLTVTSAQKNPTAFYLCASKGQADIYGYTFGSGTRLTVV.

This chain connects TRBV5-1 to TRBJ1-2, with 7 bases that match TRBD1. CDR1 is SGHRS, CDR2 YFSETQ, per germline. With V trimmed by 4 bases and J by 9 bases, 6 bases remained unmatched. There are 12 residues in the CDR3. CDR3 DNA sequence: TGCGCCAGCAGCGGTGACAGGGTTAGCTACACCTTC. Amino acids: CASSGDRVSYTF.

This chain links TRBV7-9 with TRBJ2-2; no definite D call. V was pared by 5 bases and J by 10 bases, with 11 bases between. CDR1 is SEHNR and CDR2 is FQNEAQ in the germline V gene (reference sequence). The CDR3 runs to 12 residues. CDR3 sequence: CASSPSVKELFF. The DNA of the CDR3 is TGTGCCAGCAGCCCCTCGGTTAAGGAGCTGTTTTTT.

This clone was counted a single time. The rearrangement joins TRBV11-2 to TRBJ1-6; D possibly corresponds to TRBD1 (6 bases). The V gene lost 1 base and the J gene lost 7 bases, with 8 bases spanning the gap. Germline values: CDR1 SGHAT, CDR2 FQNNGV. This CDR3 has 14 amino acids. The CDR3 region is CASSLAGANSPLHF. Here the CDR3 DNA reads TGTGCCAGCAGCTTAGCAGGGGCCAATTCACCCCTCCACTTT.

The chain is built from TRBV10-3 and TRBJ2-7, with 7 bases that match TRBD1. Germline assignment: CDR1 ENHRY and CDR2 SYGVKD. The ends lost 3 bases at V and 4 bases at J; junction bases unmatched: 6. The CDR3 is 14 amino acids. In DNA form, the CDR3 reads TGTGCCATCAGTGAAACAAGGGGGCTATACGAGCAGTACTTC. Protein: CAISETRGLYEQYF.